One sample yielded the 23 T cell receptor beta chains listed below, sequenced in a study of blood T cell repertoires in COVID-19 (dated by TCRdb to the early 2020s). The library was made by the immunoSEQ multiplex PCR assay. TCRdb provides this immuneACCESS table in a form limited to in-frame rearrangements. Some clones are lacking; in checked studies, under half of them reflect an unresolved V gene, and why the rest are absent is not known. Counted in this sample were 45,000 to 55,000 clones; approximately 90% of them appeared once. The ten largest clones take up 25% to 35% of the sample. Sequenced sample: peripheral blood. These receptors were collected from an elderly woman with acute or convalescent COVID-19.

This clone came up a few times. The chain has TRBV10-2 and TRBJ2-2; perhaps TRBD2 as D (7 bases). CDR1 is WSHSY, CDR2 SAAADI, per germline. This CDR3 has 16 amino acids. V gave up 2 bases and J gave up 1 base, with 11 bases separating them. As DNA, the CDR3 is TGCGCCAGCAGTGAGAACGGGGGGCAGAACACCGGGGAGCTGTTTTTT. This gives the protein CASSENGGQNTGELFF.

This clone was found many times. The J gene is TRBJ1-1, the V gene TRBV6-5, with 7 bases that match TRBD1. This CDR3 is 14 amino acids long. Trimming took 6 bases from V and 3 from J; bases not matched to a gene: 7. In germline, CDR1 is MNHEY, CDR2 SVGAGI. The CDR3 loop is CASSKGQLDTEAFF. The CDR3 DNA reads TGTGCCAGCAGCAAGGGACAGTTAGACACTGAAGCTTTCTTT.

The chain couples TRBV3-1 (or the pseudogene TRBV3-2) to TRBJ1-2, with TRBD1 matching over 7 bases. Trimming removed 3 bases from V and 4 bases from J; junction bases left unmatched: 8. This CDR3 contains 15 residues. Looked up from germline, CDR1 is LGHDT and CDR2 is YNNKEL (reference sequence). CDR3 DNA sequence: TGTGCCAGCAGCCAGAGGGGACAGAGCGCCTATGGCTACACCTTC. It yields the protein CASSQRGQSAYGYTF.

The rearrangement uses TRBV15 and TRBJ1-2; a weak D match, TRBD1 (6 bases). The CDR3 sequence is 16 residues long. Trimming left V 2 bases short and J 0 bases short, with 13 bases between. Germline V lookup: CDR1 LNHNV, CDR2 YYDKDF (reference sequence). The CDR3 reads CATSRYASGANYGYTF. The CDR3 nucleotides are TGTGCCACCAGCAGATACGCGTCAGGGGCTAACTATGGCTACACCTTC.

This chain joins TRBV7-9 and TRBJ2-1; 7 nucleotides align to TRBD2. CDR3 length: 13 residues. In germline, CDR1 is SEHNR, CDR2 FQNEAQ (reference sequence). J was trimmed by 9 bases and V by 6 bases; bases with no gene match: 8. The CDR3 protein is CASSPGLVTEQFF. CDR3 bases: TGTGCCAGCAGTCCCGGACTAGTCACTGAGCAGTTCTTC.

This chain joins TRBV6-5 and TRBJ2-6; D is undetermined. The CDR3 is 15 amino acids. Germline V lookup: CDR1 MNHEY, CDR2 SVGAGI. V was cut by 6 bases and J by 0 bases, with 9 bases left in between. The CDR3 region is CASSPVYSGANVLTF. The CDR3 DNA is TGTGCCAGCAGCCCGGTCTACTCTGGGGCCAACGTCCTGACTTTC.

The V call is TRBV11-2, the J call TRBJ1-6; the D is unclear. Germline V CDR1 and CDR2: SGHAT, FQNNGV. Trimming took 5 bases from V and 8 from J, leaving 13 bases between them. The CDR3 sequence is 14 residues long. CDR3 region: CASSRRVGDSPLHF. As DNA, the CDR3 is TGTGCCAGCAGCCGGAGGGTTGGTGATTCACCCCTCCACTTT.

The chain employs TRBV6-4 and TRBJ2-3; tentatively, D is TRBD2 (6 bases). The germline V gene encodes CDR1 MRHNA and CDR2 SNTAGT. V lost 3 bases and J lost 6, with 13 bases in between. The CDR3 covers 14 residues. The CDR3 reads CASSEASDGDTQYF. The CDR3 DNA reads as TGTGCCAGCAGTGAAGCTAGCGACGGGGATACGCAGTATTTT.

This rearrangement joins TRBV5-1 to TRBJ1-3, with TRBD1 identical over 10 bases. V lost 0 bases and J lost 4; bases outside the gene matches: 7. Per the germline V gene, CDR1 is SGHRS and CDR2 is YFSETQ. This CDR3 spans 17 amino acids. CDR3 sequence reads: CASSLAGTGAGGNTIYF. CDR3 coding DNA: TGCGCCAGCAGCTTGGCCGGGACAGGGGCCGGAGGAAACACCATATATTTT.

The chain employs TRBV29-1 and TRBJ2-2, with 8 bases identical to TRBD1. Germline V lookup: CDR1 SQVTM, CDR2 ANQGSEA. J lost 7 bases, V lost 7 bases, and 5 bases had no gene match. This CDR3 spans 12 amino acids. CDR3 residues: CSGTGGNGELFF. The CDR3 coding sequence is TGCAGCGGTACAGGGGGGAACGGGGAGCTGTTTTTT.

This chain joins TRBV18 and TRBJ1-2, with 8 positions matching TRBD1. Germline loops: CDR1 KGHSH, CDR2 LQKENI. V was pared by 2 bases and J by 4 bases, with 0 bases of the junction left unmatched. The CDR3 spans 13 residues. The CDR3 loop reads CASSPGTGYGYTF. Here the CDR3 DNA reads TGTGCCAGCTCACCAGGGACAGGCTATGGCTACACCTTC.

The chain recombines TRBV11-2 with TRBJ2-6; tentatively, D is TRBD2 (6 bases). The CDR3 covers 14 residues. Per germline, CDR1 SGHAT and CDR2 FQNNGV. V was shortened by 5 bases and J by 2 bases, with 7 bases between the two germline ends. This chain's CDR3 is CASSRGTGANVLTF. CDR3 DNA sequence: TGTGCCAGCAGCCGGGGGACTGGGGCCAACGTCCTGACTTTC.

This chain links TRBV15 with TRBJ2-7; TRBD1 aligns across 7 bases. The CDR3 runs to 16 residues. V trimming: 0 bases; J trimming: 2 bases; junction bases outside the gene matches: 7. CDR1 and CDR2 (germline): LNHNV, YYDKDF (reference sequence). Here the CDR3 reads CATSRDRWQGAYEQYF. The CDR3 coding sequence is TGTGCCACCAGCAGAGATAGGTGGCAGGGGGCCTACGAGCAGTACTTC.

This rearrangement joins TRBV12-3 or TRBV12-4 to TRBJ2-1, with TRBD2 as a possible D gene (5 bases). V lost 3 bases, J lost 12 bases, and 12 bases lay in between. The CDR3 has 12 amino acids. The chain's CDR3 is CASSFEGIAQFF. DNA of the CDR3: TGTGCCAGCAGTTTCGAGGGAATAGCGCAGTTCTTC.

The chain recombines TRBV2 with TRBJ2-2, with TRBD1 matching 7 bases. J was trimmed by 7 bases and V by 6 bases; bases with no gene match: 8. From germline, CDR1 is SNHLY and CDR2 FYNNEI. This CDR3 comprises 14 residues. CDR3 residues: CASRPRQGIGELFF. CDR3 DNA: TGTGCCAGCAGGCCTAGACAGGGAATCGGGGAGCTGTTTTTT.

The chain recombines TRBV11-2 with TRBJ1-1, with unresolved D. This CDR3 comprises 15 residues. Between the trimmed V and J ends, which lost 5 bases and 0 bases, there was a span of 13 bases. CDR1 and CDR2 from the germline V gene are SGHAT and FQNNGV. CDR3 nucleotides: TGTGCCAGCAGCCCTCGGGTCGGATTGAACACTGAAGCTTTCTTT. This gives the protein CASSPRVGLNTEAFF.

J is TRBJ2-5 and V is TRBV4-1; 7 bases align to TRBD2. Looked up from germline, CDR1 is MGHRA and CDR2 is YSYEKL. With 3 bases clipped from V and 5 bases from J, the junction kept 0 bases outside the gene matches. The CDR3 contains 12 residues. CDR3 loop: CASSHGGETQYF. In DNA form, the CDR3 reads TGCGCCAGCAGCCACGGGGGGGAGACCCAGTACTTC.

The V call is TRBV28, the J call TRBJ1-1, with TRBD1 matching over 7 bases. Germline V lookup: CDR1 MDHEN, CDR2 SYDVKM. The CDR3 loop spans 12 amino acids. V trimming: 10 bases; J trimming: 3 bases; junction bases outside the gene matches: 5. In DNA form, the CDR3 reads TGTGCCATCTCCAGGGGGGACACTGAAGCTTTCTTT. It encodes CAISRGDTEAFF.

The rearrangement uses TRBV6-1 and TRBJ1-1, with no clear D. V lost 3 bases, J lost 1 base, and 12 bases lay in between. The CDR3 length is 15 residues. Germline lookup yields CDR1 MNHNS and CDR2 SASEGT. CDR3 DNA: TGTGCCAGCAGTGAGGGTCTGAGCGAGAACACTGAAGCTTTCTTT. This codes for CASSEGLSENTEAFF.

The V call is TRBV10-3, the J call TRBJ2-2; weak D call: TRBD2 (6 bases). Germline lookup yields CDR1 ENHRY and CDR2 SYGVKD. The CDR3 spans 17 residues. Trimming removed 4 bases from V and 6 bases from J, with 21 bases in between. The CDR3 DNA sequence: TGTGCCATCAGTGTGCGGGAAGGGTCTGCGGGCCCCGGGGAGCTGTTTTTT. Its translation: CAISVREGSAGPGELFF.

The gene calls are TRBV5-1 and TRBJ2-2, with D perhaps matching TRBD1 (6 bases). V shed 4 bases and J shed 1 base, with 11 bases lying between them. Per germline, CDR1 SGHRS and CDR2 YFSETQ. This CDR3 is built from 15 residues. The CDR3 here is CASSTGTQNTGELFF. In DNA form, the CDR3 reads TGCGCCAGCAGCACCGGGACACAGAACACCGGGGAGCTGTTTTTT.

The chain recombines TRBV7-8 with TRBJ2-2; 7 nucleotides match TRBD1. V shed 5 bases and J 4 bases; nucleotides not matched to a gene: 10. Germline assignment: CDR1 SGHVS and CDR2 FQNEAQ. The CDR3 is 16 residues long. The CDR3 sequence is CASSVTGARGTGELFF. The DNA for the CDR3 is TGTGCCAGCAGCGTCACAGGGGCTCGGGGCACCGGGGAGCTGTTTTTT.

The rearrangement joins TRBV29-1 to TRBJ1-4, with 8 nucleotides matching TRBD1. Trimming took 6 bases from V and 10 from J; bases not matched to a gene: 7. This CDR3 region has 12 residues. Germline CDR1 is SQVTM and CDR2 is ANQGSEA. The CDR3 sequence is CSVGQARGKLFF. In DNA, the CDR3 is TGCAGCGTGGGACAGGCGAGGGGAAAACTGTTTTTT.